This record covers a single T cell receptor (beta chain). Its antigen is unidentified. CD4+ T cells from unexposed donors were obtained before the COVID-19 pandemic (2011-2018). Isolation of CD4+ T cells took place after less than 13 days in culture. The data were taken from a study of CD4 T cells in relation to SARS-CoV-2 and coronaviruses. Study-level information: TCR beta CDR3s were sequenced after roughly ten-day antigen culture of PBMCs.

Data came from immunoSEQ multiplex PCR; TCRdb stores just in-frame clones and leaves some out. Of about 21,000 clones listed, approximately 84% are singletons. The germline V and J ends were trimmed by 0 bases and 0 bases, with 13 bases remaining between them. CDR1 is SGHRS and CDR2 is YFSETQ in the germline V gene. CDR3 length: 17 residues. The receptor was isolated from a human donor in good health. The J gene is TRBJ2-1, the V gene TRBV5-1; TRBD2 is a possible D gene (6 bases). Sequenced: CD4+ T cells from PBMCs, cultured in vitro. The CDR3 region is CASSLATLAHSYNEQFF. The DNA of the CDR3 is TGCGCCAGCAGCTTGGCGACACTAGCACACTCCTACAATGAGCAGTTCTTC.